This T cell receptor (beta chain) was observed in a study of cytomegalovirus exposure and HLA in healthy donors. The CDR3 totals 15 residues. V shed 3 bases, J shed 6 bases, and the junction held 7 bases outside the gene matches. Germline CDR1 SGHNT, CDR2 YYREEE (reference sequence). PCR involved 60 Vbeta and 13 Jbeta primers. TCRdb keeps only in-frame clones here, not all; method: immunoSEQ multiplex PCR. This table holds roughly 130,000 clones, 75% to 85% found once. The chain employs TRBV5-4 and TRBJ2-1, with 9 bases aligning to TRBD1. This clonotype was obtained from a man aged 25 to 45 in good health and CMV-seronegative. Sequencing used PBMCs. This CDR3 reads CASSSGTGLINEQFF. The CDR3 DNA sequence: TGTGCCAGCAGCTCCGGGACAGGGCTAATCAATGAGCAGTTCTTC.